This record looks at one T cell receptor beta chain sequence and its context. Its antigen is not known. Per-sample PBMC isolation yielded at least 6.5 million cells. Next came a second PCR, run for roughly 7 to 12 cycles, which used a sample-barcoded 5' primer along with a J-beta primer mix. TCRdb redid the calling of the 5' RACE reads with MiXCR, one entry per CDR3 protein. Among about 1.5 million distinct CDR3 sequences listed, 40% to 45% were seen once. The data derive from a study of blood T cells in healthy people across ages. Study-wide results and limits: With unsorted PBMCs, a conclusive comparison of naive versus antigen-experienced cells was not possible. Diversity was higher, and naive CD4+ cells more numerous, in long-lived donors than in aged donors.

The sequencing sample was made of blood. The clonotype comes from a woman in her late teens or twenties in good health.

Written as DNA, the CDR3 is TGTGCCAGCAGTTTAATTTTTGGGGACTCCAGGTGGAATGAGCAGTTCTTC. Translated, it gives CASSLIFGDSRWNEQFF. J is TRBJ2-1 and V is TRBV27; TRBD2 is a possible D gene (6 bases). V lost 2 bases to trimming and J lost 7 bases, with 21 bases between them. Germline V CDR1 and CDR2: MNHEY, SMNVEV (reference sequence). The CDR3 has 17 amino acids.